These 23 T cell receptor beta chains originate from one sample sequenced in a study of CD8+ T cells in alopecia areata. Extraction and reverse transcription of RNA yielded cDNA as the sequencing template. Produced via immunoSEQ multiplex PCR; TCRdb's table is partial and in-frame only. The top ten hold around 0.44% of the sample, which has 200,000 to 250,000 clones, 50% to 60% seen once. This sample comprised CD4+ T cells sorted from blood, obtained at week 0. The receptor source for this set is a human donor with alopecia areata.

CDR3 nucleotides: TGTGCCAGCAGCTCCGACACAGATACGCAGTATTTT. It specifies CASSSDTDTQYF. This chain joins TRBV5-6 and TRBJ2-3; no reliable D call. Germline CDR1 is SGHDT and CDR2 is YYEEEE. V lost 3 bases to trimming and J lost 2 bases, with 4 bases between them. This CDR3 comprises 12 residues.

CDR3 loop: CASSRSVTPPNTEAFF. Here the CDR3 DNA reads TGTGCCAGCAGTCGGTCCGTGACACCTCCGAACACTGAAGCTTTCTTT. The chain combines TRBV6-6 with TRBJ1-1; no definite D call. The germline V gene has CDR1 MNHNY and CDR2 SVGAGI (reference sequence). V was pared by 5 bases and J by 1 base, with 17 bases between. CDR3 length: 16 amino acids.

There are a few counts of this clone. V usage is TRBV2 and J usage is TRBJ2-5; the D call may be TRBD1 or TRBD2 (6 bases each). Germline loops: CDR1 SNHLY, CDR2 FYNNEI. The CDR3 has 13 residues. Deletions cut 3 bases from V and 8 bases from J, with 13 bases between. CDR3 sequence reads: CASSDQGRGTQYF. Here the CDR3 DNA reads TGTGCCAGCAGTGATCAGGGGCGGGGTACCCAGTACTTC.

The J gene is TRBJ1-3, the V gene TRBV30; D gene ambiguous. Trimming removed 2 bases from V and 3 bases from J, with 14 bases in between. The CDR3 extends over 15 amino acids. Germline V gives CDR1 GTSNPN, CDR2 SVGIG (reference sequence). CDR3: CAWSPALARGNTIYF. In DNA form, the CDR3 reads TGTGCCTGGAGTCCGGCCCTTGCCCGTGGAAACACCATATATTTT.

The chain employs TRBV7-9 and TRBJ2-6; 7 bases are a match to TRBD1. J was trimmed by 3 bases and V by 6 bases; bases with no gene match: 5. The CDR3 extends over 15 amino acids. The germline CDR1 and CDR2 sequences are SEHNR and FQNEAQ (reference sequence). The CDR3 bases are TGTGCCAGCAGTCCACAGGGGATTGGGGCCAACGTCCTGACTTTC. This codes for CASSPQGIGANVLTF.

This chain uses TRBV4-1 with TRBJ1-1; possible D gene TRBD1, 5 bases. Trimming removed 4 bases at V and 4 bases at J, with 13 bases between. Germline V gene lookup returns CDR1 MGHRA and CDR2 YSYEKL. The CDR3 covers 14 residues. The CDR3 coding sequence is TGCGCCAGCAGCCGCCCACAGGTGGGCACTGAAGCTTTCTTT. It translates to CASSRPQVGTEAFF.

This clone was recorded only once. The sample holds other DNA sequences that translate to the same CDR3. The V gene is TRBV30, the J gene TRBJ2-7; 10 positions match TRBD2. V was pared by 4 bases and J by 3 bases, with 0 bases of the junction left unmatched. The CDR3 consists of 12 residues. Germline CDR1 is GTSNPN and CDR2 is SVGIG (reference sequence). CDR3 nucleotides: TGTGCCTGGACTAGCGGGAGCTACGAGCAGTACTTC. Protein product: CAWTSGSYEQYF.

For the CDR3, the DNA is TGTGCCAGCACCCCGAGGGCCAGGGATACGCAGTATTTT. Encoded protein: CASTPRARDTQYF. This chain uses TRBV6-1 with TRBJ2-3; tentative D call: TRBD2 (5 bases). The CDR3 covers 13 residues. V lost 7 bases to trimming and J lost 6 bases, with 14 bases between them. Germline V gene lookup returns CDR1 MNHNS and CDR2 SASEGT.

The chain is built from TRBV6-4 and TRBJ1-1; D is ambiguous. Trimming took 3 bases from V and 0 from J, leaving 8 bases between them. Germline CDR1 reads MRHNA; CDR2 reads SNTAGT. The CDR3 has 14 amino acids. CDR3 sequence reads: CASSENAMNTEAFF. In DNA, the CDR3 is TGTGCCAGCAGTGAAAACGCCATGAACACTGAAGCTTTCTTT.

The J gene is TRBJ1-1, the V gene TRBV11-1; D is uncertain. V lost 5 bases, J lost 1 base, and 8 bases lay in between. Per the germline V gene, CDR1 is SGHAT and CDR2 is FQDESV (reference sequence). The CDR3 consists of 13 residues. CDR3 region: CASSIGPNTEAFF. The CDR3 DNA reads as TGTGCCAGCAGCATCGGACCGAACACTGAAGCTTTCTTT.

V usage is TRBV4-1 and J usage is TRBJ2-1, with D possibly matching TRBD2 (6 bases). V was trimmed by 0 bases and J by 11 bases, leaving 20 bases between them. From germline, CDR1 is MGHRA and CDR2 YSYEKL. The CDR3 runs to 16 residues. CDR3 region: CASSQDGGAGGGQQFF. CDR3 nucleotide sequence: TGCGCCAGCAGCCAAGATGGGGGAGCGGGTGGCGGTCAGCAGTTCTTC.

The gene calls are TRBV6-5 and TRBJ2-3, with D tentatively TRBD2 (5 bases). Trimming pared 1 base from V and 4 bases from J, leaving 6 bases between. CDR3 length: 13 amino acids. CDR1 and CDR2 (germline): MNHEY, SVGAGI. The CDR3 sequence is CASSYFSADTQYF. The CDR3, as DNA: TGTGCCAGCAGTTACTTTAGCGCAGATACGCAGTATTTT.

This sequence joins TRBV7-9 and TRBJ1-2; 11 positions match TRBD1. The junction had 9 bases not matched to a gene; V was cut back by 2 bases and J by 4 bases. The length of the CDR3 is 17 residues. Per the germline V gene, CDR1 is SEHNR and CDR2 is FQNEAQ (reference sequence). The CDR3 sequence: CASSLSFRTGGVYGYTF. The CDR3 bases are TGTGCCAGCAGCTTATCTTTCCGGACAGGGGGCGTCTATGGCTACACCTTC.

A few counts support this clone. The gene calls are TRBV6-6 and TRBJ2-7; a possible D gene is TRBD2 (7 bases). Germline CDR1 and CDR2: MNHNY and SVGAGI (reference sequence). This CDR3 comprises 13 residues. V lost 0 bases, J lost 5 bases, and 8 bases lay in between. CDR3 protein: CASSYSGGHEQYF. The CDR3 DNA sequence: TGTGCCAGCAGTTACTCGGGGGGGCACGAGCAGTACTTC.

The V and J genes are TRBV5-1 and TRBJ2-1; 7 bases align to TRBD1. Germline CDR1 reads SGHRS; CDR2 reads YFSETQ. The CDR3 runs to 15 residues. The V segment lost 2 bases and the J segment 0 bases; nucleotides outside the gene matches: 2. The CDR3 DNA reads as TGCGCCAGCAGCTTCGGGACAGCCTCCTACAATGAGCAGTTCTTC. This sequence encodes CASSFGTASYNEQFF.

CDR3 in DNA: TGTGCCAGCAGCCGGGACTTTGTCGGCGGCTACACCTTC. Amino acids: CASSRDFVGGYTF. The V and J genes are TRBV7-9 and TRBJ1-2; D is perhaps TRBD1 (5 bases). The V gene lost 5 bases and the J gene lost 8 bases, with 15 bases spanning the gap. This CDR3 has 13 residues. Looked up from germline, CDR1 is SEHNR and CDR2 is FQNEAQ (reference sequence).

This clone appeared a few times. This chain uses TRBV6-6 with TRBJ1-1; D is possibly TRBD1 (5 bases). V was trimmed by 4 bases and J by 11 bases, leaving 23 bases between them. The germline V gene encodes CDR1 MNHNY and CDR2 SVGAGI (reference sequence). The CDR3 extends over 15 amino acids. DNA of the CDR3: TGTGCCAGCAGTTCTACCCCCGGACAAAAGGGTTGGGCTTTCTTT. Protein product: CASSSTPGQKGWAFF.

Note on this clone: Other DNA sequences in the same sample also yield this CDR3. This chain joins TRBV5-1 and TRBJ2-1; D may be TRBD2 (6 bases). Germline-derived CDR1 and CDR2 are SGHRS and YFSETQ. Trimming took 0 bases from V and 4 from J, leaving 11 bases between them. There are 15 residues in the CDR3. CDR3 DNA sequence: TGCGCCAGCAGCTTGGTAGCGGAAACTTACAATGAGCAGTTCTTC. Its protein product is CASSLVAETYNEQFF.

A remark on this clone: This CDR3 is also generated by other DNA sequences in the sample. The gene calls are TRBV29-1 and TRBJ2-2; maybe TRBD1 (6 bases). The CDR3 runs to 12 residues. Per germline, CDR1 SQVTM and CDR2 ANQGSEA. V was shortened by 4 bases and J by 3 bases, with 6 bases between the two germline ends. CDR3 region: CSVAGDTGELFF. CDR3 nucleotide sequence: TGCAGCGTTGCAGGGGACACCGGGGAGCTGTTTTTT.

This chain's CDR3 is CASSLDRGANYGYTF. CDR3 DNA sequence: TGTGCCAGTAGCTTGGACAGGGGAGCTAACTATGGCTACACCTTC. V usage is TRBV19 and J usage is TRBJ1-2; 9 bases align to TRBD1. CDR3 length equals 15 residues. The trim removed 6 bases at V and 0 bases at J, leaving 5 bases unmatched. Germline CDR1 LNHDA, CDR2 SQIVND (reference sequence).

The CDR3 DNA reads as TGCGCCAGCAGCTTAGGGGGTGGATCCTACGAGCAGTACTTC. This sequence encodes CASSLGGGSYEQYF. V and J are TRBV5-1 and TRBJ2-7; the D gene is possibly TRBD1 (6 bases). Trimming left V 2 bases short and J 1 base short, with 10 bases between. Germline-derived CDR1 and CDR2 are SGHRS and YFSETQ. CDR3 size: 14 residues.

The CDR3 is CASSLVRLGQNNEQFF. In DNA form, the CDR3 reads TGTGCCAGCAGCTTAGTTCGTTTAGGGCAAAACAATGAGCAGTTCTTC. This chain uses TRBV11-2 with TRBJ2-1; D call uncertain. Germline V CDR1 and CDR2: SGHAT, FQNNGV. The V gene lost 1 base and the J gene lost 5 bases, with 15 bases spanning the gap. This CDR3 has 16 amino acids.

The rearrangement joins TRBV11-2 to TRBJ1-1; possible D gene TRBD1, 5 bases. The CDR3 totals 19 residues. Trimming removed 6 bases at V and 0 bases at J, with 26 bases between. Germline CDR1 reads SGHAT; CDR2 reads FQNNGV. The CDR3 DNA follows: TGTGCCAGCAGGAAGATTCTCAGGGATGAGGTTGACCTGAACACTGAAGCTTTCTTT. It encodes CASRKILRDEVDLNTEAFF.